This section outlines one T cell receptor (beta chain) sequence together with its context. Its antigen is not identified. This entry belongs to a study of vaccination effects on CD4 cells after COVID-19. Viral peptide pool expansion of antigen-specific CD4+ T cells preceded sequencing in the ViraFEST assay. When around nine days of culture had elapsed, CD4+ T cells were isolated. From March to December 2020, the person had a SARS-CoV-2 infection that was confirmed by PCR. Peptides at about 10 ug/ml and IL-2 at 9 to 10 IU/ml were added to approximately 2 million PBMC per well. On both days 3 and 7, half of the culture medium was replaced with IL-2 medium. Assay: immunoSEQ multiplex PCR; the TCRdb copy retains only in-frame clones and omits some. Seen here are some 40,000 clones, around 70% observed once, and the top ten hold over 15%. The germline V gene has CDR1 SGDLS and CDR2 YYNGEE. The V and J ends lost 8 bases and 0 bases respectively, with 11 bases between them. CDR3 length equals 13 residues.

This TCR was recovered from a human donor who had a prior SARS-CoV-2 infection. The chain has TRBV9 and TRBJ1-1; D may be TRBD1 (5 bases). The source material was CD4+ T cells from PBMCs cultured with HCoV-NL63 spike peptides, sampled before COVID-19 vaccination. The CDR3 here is CASGAGMNTEAFF. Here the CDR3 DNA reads TGTGCCAGTGGGGCAGGGATGAACACTGAAGCTTTCTTT.